The rows below give T cell receptor beta chains drawn from one sample of a study of CXCR3-negative and CXCR3-positive naive CD8 T cells. TCRdb reprocessed the 5' RACE reads, keeping one entry per CDR3 protein, no DNA. This sample's clone table lists about 40,000 distinct CDR3 sequences. Sequenced input: memory CD8+ T cells from blood. Receptors were obtained from a human donor in good health. Some clones in this sample may be carry-over from other donors' samples. The CDR3 runs from the conserved cysteine through the conserved F or W. Fields, in order: J gene, V gene, CDR3 protein.

J gene: TRBJ1-4; V gene: TRBV29-1; CDR3 protein: CSVEETGRADEKLFF
J gene: TRBJ2-3; V gene: TRBV7-6; CDR3 protein: CASSLDLAGGSTDTQYF
J gene: TRBJ2-1; V gene: TRBV29-1; CDR3 protein: CSVGPVGGEHDEQFF
J gene: TRBJ2-7; V gene: TRBV12-3/TRBV12-4; CDR3 protein: CASSPGQSPYEQYF
J gene: TRBJ2-7; V gene: TRBV7-2; CDR3 protein: CASSLDSGSSREQYF
J gene: TRBJ2-5; V gene: TRBV14; CDR3 protein: CASSQVPAGEQETQYF
J gene: TRBJ2-7; V gene: TRBV29-1; CDR3 protein: CSVDGTGSSSYEQYF
J gene: TRBJ1-1; V gene: TRBV29-1; CDR3 protein: CSVGGGGAEAFF
J gene: TRBJ2-5; V gene: TRBV7-3; CDR3 protein: CASSPGGQEPQYF
J gene: TRBJ2-5; V gene: TRBV4-3; CDR3 protein: CASSQVDYQETQYF
J gene: TRBJ2-1; V gene: TRBV14; CDR3 protein: CASSQDRETGPYNEQFF
J gene: TRBJ2-1; V gene: TRBV29-1; CDR3 protein: CSVVSGEESYNEQFF
J gene: TRBJ2-3; V gene: TRBV20-1; CDR3 protein: CSARDLPAGEADTQYF
J gene: TRBJ2-1; V gene: TRBV30; CDR3 protein: CAWSVGIGHNEQFF
J gene: TRBJ2-7; V gene: TRBV29-1; CDR3 protein: CSVGLDNTYEQYF
J gene: TRBJ2-7; V gene: TRBV7-2; CDR3 protein: CASSSRGGLAEHHTYEQYF
J gene: TRBJ2-3; V gene: TRBV7-8; CDR3 protein: CASSNRDSQRINTQYF
J gene: TRBJ1-1; V gene: TRBV29-1; CDR3 protein: CSVTGIETEAFF
J gene: TRBJ2-7; V gene: TRBV29-1; CDR3 protein: CSVAPRDSYEQYF
J gene: TRBJ1-1; V gene: TRBV7-2; CDR3 protein: CASSLAGVLNTEAFF
J gene: TRBJ2-2; V gene: TRBV6-2/TRBV6-3; CDR3 protein: CASSSYTGELFF
J gene: TRBJ2-1; V gene: TRBV7-9; CDR3 protein: CASSSLRDPSSYNEQFF
J gene: TRBJ2-3; V gene: TRBV5-1; CDR3 protein: CASSPGQASSTDTQYF
J gene: TRBJ1-6; V gene: TRBV27; CDR3 protein: CASRTGGGNSPLHF